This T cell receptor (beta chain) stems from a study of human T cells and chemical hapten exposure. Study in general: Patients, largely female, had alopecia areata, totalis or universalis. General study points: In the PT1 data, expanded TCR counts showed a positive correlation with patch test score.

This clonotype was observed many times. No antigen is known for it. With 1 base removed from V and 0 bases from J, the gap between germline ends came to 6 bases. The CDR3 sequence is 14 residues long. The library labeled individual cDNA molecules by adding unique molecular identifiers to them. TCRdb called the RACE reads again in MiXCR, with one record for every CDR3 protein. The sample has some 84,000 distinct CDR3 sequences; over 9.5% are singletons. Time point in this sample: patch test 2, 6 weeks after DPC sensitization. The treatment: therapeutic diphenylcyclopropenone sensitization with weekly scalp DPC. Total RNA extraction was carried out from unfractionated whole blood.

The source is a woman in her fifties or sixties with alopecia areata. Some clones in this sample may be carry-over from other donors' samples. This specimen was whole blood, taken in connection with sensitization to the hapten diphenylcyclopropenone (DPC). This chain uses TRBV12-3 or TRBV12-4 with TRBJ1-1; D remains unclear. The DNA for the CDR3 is TGTGCCAGCAGTTTAGTAGAGGTGAACACTGAAGCTTTCTTT. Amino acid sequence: CASSLVEVNTEAFF.